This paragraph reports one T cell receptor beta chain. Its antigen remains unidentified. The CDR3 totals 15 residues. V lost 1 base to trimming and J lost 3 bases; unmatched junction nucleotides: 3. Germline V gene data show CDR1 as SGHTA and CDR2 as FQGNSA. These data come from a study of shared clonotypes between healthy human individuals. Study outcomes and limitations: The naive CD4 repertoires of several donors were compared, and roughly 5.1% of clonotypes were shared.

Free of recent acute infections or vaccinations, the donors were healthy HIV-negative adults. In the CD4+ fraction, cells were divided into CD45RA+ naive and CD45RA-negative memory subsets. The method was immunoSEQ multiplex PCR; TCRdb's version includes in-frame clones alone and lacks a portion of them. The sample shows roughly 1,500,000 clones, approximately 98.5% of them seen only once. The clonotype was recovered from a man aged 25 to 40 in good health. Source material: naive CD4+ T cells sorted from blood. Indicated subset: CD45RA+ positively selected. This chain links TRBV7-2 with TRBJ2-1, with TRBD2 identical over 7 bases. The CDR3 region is CASSLEWTSYNEQFF. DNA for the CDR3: TGTGCCAGCAGCTTAGAGTGGACTAGCTACAATGAGCAGTTCTTC.